This paragraph reports one T cell receptor beta chain. The source of the sample is a study of OX40 agonist ivuxolimab in advanced cancers. Trimming cost V 4 bases and J 5 bases, with 10 bases left between them. Per germline, CDR1 SQVTM and CDR2 ANQGSEA. CDR3 length: 12 residues. Profiled with immunoSEQ multiplex PCR; TCRdb holds only in-frame clones, not every one. The sample records over 75,000 clones, roughly 91% being singletons. The sequenced sample was CD4+ or CD8+ T cells sorted from blood, obtained in a trial of the OX40 agonist ivuxolimab. The sequence was obtained from an adult with an advanced solid tumor such as melanoma, head and neck, liver or kidney cancer. The chain links TRBV29-1 to TRBJ2-3; D possibly corresponds to TRBD2 (6 bases). The CDR3 DNA reads TGCAGCGTTGTATTCGGGGGAGATACGCAGTATTTT. This gives the protein CSVVFGGDTQYF.